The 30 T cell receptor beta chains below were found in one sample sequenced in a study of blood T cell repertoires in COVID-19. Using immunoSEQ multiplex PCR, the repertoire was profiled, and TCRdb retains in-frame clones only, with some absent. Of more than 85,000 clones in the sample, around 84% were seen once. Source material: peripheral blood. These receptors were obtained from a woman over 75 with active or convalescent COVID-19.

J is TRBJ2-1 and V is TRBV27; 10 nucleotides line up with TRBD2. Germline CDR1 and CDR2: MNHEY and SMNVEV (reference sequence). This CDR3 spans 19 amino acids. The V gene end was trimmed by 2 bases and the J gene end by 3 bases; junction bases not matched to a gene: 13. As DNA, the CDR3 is TGTGCCAGCAGTTTAGAGGGAGTGCGTACTAGCGGGGTCTACAATGAGCAGTTCTTC. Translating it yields CASSLEGVRTSGVYNEQFF.

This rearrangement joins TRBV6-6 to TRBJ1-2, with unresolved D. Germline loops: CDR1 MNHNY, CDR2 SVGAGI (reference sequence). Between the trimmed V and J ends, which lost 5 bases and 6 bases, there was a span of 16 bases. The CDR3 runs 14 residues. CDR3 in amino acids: CASSPSLWADGYTF. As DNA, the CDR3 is TGTGCCAGCAGTCCCTCCCTCTGGGCAGATGGCTACACCTTC.

Written as DNA, the CDR3 is TGTGCCAGCAGTCCAGGACAGGGGATCTCCTACGAGCAGTACTTC. It codes for CASSPGQGISYEQYF. This chain connects TRBV27 to TRBJ2-7; the match to TRBD1 covers 9 bases. V was clipped by 5 bases and J by 0 bases; unmatched bases: 5. Germline lookup yields CDR1 MNHEY and CDR2 SMNVEV (reference sequence). The CDR3 loop spans 15 amino acids.

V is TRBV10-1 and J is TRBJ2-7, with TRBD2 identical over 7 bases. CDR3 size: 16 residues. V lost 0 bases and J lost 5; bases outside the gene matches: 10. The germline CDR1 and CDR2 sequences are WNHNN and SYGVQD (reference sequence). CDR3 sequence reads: CASSESWTRASHEQYF. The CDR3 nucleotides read TGCGCCAGCAGTGAGTCCTGGACTAGGGCTTCCCACGAGCAGTACTTC.

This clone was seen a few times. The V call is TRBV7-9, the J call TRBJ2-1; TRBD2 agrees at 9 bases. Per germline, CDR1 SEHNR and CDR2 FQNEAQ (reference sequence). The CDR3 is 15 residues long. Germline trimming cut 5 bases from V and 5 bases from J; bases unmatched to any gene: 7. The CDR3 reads CASSPRTSVDNEQFF. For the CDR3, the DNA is TGTGCCAGCAGCCCCAGGACTAGCGTCGACAATGAGCAGTTCTTC.

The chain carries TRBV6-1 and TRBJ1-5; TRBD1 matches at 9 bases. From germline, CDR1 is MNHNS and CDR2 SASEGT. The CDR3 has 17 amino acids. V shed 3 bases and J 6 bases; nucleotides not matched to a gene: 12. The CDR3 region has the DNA TGTGCCAGCAGTGATATTAGGGGACAGGGAGAGAGTCAGCCCCAGCATTTT. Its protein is CASSDIRGQGESQPQHF.

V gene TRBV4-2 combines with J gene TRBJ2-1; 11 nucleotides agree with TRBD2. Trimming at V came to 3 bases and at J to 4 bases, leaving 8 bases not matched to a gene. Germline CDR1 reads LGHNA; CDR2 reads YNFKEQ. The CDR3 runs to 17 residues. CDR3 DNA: TGTGCCAGCAGCCACTCAAATAGCGGGAGGGGATACAATGAGCAGTTCTTC. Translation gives CASSHSNSGRGYNEQFF.

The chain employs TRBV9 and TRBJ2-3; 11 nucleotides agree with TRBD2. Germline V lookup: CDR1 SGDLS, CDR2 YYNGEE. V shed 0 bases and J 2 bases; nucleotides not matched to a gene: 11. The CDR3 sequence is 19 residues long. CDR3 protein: CASSVVGLAGGGVTDTQYF. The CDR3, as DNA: TGTGCCAGCAGCGTAGTCGGCCTAGCGGGAGGCGGGGTCACAGATACGCAGTATTTT.

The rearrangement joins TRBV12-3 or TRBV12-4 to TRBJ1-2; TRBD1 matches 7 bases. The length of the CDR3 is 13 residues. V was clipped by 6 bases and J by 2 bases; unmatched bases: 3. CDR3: CASSLQGNYGYTF. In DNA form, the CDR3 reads TGTGCCAGCAGCCTACAGGGGAACTATGGCTACACCTTC.

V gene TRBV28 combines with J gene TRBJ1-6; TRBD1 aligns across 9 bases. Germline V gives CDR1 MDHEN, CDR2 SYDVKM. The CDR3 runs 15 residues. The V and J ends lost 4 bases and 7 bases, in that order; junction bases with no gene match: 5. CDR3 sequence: CASSSGQGINSPLHF. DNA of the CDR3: TGTGCCAGCAGTTCTGGACAGGGGATAAATTCACCCCTCCACTTT.

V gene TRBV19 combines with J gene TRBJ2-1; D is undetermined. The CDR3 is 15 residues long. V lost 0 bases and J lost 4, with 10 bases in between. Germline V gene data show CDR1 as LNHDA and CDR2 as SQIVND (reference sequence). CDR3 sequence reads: CASSIDPRPYNEQFF. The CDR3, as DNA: TGTGCCAGTAGTATAGATCCGAGGCCGTACAATGAGCAGTTCTTC.

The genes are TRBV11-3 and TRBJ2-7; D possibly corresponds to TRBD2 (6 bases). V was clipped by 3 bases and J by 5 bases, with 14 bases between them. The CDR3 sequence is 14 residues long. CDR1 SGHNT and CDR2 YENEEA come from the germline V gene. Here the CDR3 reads CASSLAGEADEQYF. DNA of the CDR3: TGTGCCAGCAGCTTGGCCGGGGAGGCGGACGAGCAGTACTTC. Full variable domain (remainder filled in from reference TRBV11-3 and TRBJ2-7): EAGVVQSPRYKIIEKKQPVAFWCNPISGHNTLYWYLQNLGQGPELLIRYENEEAVDDSQLPKDRFSAERLKGVDSTLKIQPAELGDSAVYLCASSLAGEADEQYFGPGTRLTVT.

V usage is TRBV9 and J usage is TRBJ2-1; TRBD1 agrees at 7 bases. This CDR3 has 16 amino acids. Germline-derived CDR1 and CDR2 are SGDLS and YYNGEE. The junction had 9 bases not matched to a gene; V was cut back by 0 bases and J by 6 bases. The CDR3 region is CASSVEIGGAPNEQFF. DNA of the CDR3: TGTGCCAGCAGCGTAGAAATAGGGGGCGCACCCAATGAGCAGTTCTTC.

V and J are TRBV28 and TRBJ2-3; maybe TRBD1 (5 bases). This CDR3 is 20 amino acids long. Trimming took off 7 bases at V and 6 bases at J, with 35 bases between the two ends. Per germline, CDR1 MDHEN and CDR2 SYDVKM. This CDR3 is CASTLFWAGQGKTSTDTQYF. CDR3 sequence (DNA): TGTGCCAGCACCTTATTTTGGGCTGGGCAGGGAAAAACATCCACGGATACGCAGTATTTT.

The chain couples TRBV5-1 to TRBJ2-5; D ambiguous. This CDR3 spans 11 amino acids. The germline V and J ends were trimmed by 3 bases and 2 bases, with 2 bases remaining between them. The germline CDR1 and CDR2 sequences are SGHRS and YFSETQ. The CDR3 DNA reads TGCGCCAGCAGCTCTCAAGAGACCCAGTACTTC. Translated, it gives CASSSQETQYF.

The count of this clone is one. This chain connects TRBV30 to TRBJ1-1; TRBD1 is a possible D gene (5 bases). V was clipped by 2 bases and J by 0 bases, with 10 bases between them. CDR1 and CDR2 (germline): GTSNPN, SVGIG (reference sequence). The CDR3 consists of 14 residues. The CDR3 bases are TGTGCCTGGAGTTCCAGGGTCCTGAACACTGAAGCTTTCTTT. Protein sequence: CAWSSRVLNTEAFF.

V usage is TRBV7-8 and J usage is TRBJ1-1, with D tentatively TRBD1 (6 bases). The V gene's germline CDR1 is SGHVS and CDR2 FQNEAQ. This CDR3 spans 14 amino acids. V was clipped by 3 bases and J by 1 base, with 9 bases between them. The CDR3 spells CASSLGDKNTEAFF. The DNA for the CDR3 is TGTGCCAGCAGCTTGGGGGACAAGAACACTGAAGCTTTCTTT.

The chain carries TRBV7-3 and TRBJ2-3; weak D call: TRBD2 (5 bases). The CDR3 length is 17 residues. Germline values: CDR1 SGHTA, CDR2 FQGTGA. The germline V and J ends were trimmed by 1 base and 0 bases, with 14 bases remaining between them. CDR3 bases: TGTGCCAGCAGCTTAAAAAGGTTAAGCGGAAGCACAGATACGCAGTATTTT. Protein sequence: CASSLKRLSGSTDTQYF.

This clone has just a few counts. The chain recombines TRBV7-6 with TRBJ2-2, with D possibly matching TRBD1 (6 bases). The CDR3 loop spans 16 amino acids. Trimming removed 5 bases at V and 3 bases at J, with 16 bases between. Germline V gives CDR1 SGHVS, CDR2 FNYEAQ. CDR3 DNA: TGTGCCAGCAGCCCACGTACAGGGCAGGACACCGGGGAGCTGTTTTTT. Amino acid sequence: CASSPRTGQDTGELFF.

For the CDR3, the DNA is TGTGCCAGCAGCCCGGACAGCGTCTACGAGCAGTACTTC. Protein product: CASSPDSVYEQYF. This chain uses TRBV6-5 with TRBJ2-7, with D possibly matching TRBD1 (6 bases). V lost 6 bases and J lost 3, with 12 bases in between. This CDR3 is 13 amino acids long. The germline V gene encodes CDR1 MNHEY and CDR2 SVGAGI.

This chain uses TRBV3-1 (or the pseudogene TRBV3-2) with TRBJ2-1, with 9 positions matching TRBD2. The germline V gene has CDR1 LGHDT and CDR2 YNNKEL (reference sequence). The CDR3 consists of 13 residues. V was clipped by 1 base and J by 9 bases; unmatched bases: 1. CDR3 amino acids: CASSQVAGAEQFF. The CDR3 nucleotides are TGTGCCAGCAGCCAAGTAGCGGGAGCTGAGCAGTTCTTC.

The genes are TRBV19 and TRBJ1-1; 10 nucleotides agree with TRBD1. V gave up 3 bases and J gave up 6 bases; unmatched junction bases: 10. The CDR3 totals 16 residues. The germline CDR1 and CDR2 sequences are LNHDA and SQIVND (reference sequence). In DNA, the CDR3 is TGTGCCAGTAGTATCGGGACAGGGGCCCCTCTGCCTGAAGCTTTCTTT. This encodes CASSIGTGAPLPEAFF. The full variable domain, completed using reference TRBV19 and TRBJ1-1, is DGGITQSPKYLFRKEGQNVTLSCEQNLNHDAMYWYRQDPGQGLRLIYYSQIVNDFQKGDIAEGYSVSREKKESFPLTVTSAQKNPTAFYLCASSIGTGAPLPEAFFGQGTRLTVV.

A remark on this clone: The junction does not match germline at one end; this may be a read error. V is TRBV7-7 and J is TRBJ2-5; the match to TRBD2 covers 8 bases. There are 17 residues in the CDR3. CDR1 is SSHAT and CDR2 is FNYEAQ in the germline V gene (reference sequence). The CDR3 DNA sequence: TGTGCTAGCAGCTTAGCGCGGGGGGCAGGGTTCAAAGAGACCCAGTACTTC. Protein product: CASSLARGAGFKETQYF.

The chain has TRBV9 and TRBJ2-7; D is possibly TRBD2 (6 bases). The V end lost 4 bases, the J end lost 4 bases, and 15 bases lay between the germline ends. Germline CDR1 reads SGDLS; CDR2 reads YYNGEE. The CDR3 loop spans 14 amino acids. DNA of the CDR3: TGTGCCAGCAGCCTTAGCGGTGAATGGTACGAGCAGTACTTC. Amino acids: CASSLSGEWYEQYF.

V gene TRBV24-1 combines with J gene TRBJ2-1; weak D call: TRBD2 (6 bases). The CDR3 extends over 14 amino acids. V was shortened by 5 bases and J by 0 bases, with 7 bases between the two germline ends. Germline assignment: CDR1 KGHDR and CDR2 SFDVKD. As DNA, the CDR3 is TGTGCCACCAGTGTTAGCGGCTCCTACAATGAGCAGTTCTTC. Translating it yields CATSVSGSYNEQFF.

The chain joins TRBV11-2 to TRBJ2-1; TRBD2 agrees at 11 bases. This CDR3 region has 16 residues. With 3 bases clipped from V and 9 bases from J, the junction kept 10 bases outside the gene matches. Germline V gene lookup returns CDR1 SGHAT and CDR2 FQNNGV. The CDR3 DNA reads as TGTGCCAGCAGCTTCACACTAGCGGGAGATGTAAGTGAGCAGTTCTTC. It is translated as CASSFTLAGDVSEQFF.

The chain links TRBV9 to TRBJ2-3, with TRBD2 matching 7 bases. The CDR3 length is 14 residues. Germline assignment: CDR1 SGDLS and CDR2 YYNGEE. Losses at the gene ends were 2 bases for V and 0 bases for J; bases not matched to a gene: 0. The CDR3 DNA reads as TGTGCCAGCAGCGTTAGCGGGAGCACAGATACGCAGTATTTT. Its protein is CASSVSGSTDTQYF.

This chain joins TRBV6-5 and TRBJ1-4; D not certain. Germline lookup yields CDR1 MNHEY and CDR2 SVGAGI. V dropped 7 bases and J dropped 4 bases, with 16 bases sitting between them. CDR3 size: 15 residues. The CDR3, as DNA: TGTGCCAGCACCTTGGGAGGCAGACGTAATGAAAAACTGTTTTTT. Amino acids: CASTLGGRRNEKLFF.

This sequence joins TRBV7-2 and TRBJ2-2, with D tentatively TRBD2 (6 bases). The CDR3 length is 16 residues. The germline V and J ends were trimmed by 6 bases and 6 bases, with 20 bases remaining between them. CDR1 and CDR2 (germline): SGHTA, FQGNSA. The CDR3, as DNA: TGTGCCAGCAGAAAAGAGGGGACTTCACGGTCCGGGGAGCTGTTTTTT. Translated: CASRKEGTSRSGELFF.

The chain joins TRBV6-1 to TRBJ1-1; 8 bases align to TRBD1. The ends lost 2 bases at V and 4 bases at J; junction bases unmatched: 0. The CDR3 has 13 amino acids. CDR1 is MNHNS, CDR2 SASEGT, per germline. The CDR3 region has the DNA TGTGCCAGCAGTGAACAGGGGGCCACTGAAGCTTTCTTT. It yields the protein CASSEQGATEAFF.